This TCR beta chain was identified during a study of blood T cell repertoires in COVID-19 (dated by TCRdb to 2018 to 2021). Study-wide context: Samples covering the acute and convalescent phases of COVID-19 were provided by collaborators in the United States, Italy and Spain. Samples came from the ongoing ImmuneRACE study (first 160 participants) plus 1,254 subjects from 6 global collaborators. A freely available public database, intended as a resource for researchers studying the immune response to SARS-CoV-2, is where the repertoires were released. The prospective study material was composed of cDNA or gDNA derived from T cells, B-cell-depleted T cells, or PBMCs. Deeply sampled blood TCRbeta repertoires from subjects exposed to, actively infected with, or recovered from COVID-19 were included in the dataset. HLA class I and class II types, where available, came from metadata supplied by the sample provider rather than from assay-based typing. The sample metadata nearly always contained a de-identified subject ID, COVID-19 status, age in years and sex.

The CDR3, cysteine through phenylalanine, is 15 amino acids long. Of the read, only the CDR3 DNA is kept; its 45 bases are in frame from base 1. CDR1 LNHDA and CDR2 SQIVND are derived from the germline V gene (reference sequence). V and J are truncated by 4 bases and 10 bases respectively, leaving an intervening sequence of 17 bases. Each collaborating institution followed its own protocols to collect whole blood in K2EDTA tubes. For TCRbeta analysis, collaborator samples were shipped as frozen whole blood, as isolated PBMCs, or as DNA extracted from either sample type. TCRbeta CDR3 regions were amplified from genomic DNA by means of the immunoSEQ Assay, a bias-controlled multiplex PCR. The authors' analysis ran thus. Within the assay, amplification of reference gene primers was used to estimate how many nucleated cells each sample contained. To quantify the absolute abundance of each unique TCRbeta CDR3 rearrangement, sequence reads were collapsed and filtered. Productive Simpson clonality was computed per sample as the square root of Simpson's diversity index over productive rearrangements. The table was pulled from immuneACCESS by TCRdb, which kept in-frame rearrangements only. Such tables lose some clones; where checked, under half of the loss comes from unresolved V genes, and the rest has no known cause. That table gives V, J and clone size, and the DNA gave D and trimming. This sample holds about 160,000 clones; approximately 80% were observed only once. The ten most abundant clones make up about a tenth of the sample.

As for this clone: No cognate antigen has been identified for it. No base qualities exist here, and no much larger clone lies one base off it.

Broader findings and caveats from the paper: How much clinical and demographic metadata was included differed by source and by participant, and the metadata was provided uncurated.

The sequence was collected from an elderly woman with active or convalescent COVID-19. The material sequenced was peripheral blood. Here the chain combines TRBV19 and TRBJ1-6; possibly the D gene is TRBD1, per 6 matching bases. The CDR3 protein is CASSTRTASGSPLHF. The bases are TGTGCCAGTAGTACACGGACAGCTTCTGGGTCACCCCTCCACTTT. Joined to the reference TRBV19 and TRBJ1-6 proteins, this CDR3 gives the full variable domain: DGGITQSPKYLFRKEGQNVTLSCEQNLNHDAMYWYRQDPGQGLRLIYYSQIVNDFQKGDIAEGYSVSREKKESFPLTVTSAQKNPTAFYLCASSTRTASGSPLHFGNGTRLTVT.